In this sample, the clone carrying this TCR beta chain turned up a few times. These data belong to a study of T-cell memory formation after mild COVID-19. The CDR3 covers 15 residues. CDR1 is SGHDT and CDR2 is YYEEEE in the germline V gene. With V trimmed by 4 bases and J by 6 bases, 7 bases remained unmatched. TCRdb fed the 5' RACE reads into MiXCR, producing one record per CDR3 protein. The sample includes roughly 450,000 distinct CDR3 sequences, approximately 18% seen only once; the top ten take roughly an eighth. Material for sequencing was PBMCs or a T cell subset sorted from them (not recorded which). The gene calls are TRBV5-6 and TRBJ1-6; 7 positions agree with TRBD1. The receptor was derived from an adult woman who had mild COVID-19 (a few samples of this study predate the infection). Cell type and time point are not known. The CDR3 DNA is TGTGCCAGCAGCACTGACAGGGAGGGTAATTCACCCCTCCACTTT. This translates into CASSTDREGNSPLHF.